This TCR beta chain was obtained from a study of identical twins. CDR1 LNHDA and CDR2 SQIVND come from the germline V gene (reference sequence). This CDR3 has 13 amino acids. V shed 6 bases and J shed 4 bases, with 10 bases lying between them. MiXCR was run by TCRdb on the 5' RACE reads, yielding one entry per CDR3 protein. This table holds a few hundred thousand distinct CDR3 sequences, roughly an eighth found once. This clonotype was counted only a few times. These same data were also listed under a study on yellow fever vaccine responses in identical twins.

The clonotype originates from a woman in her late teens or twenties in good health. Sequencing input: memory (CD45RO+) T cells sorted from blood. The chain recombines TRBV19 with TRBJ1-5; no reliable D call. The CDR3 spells CASSKAGNQPQHF. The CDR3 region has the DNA TGTGCCAGTAGCAAAGCGGGGAATCAGCCCCAGCATTTT.